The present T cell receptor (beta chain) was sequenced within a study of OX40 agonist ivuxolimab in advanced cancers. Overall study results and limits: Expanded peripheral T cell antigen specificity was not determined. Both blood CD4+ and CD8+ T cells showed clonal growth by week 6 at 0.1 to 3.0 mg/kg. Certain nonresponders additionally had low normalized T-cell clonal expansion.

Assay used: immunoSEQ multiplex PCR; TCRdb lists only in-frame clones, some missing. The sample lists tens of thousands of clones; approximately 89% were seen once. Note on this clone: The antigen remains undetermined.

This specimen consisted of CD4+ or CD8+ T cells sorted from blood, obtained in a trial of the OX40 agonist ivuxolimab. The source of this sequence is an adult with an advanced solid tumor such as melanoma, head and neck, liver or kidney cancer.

CDR3 nucleotide sequence: TGCGCCACCAGAGCTGTTGGTACCGGGACAGCGAATTCACCCCTCCACTTT. Translated: CATRAVGTGTANSPLHF. The chain joins TRBV5-1 to TRBJ1-6; the match to TRBD1 covers 7 bases. V was clipped by 9 bases and J by 7 bases; unmatched bases: 19. Germline values: CDR1 SGHRS, CDR2 YFSETQ. There are 17 residues in the CDR3. Full variable domain (missing parts from reference TRBV5-1 and TRBJ1-6): KAGVTQTPRYLIKTRGQQVTLSCSPISGHRSVSWYQQTPGQGLQFLFEYFSETQRNKGNFPGRFSGRQFSNSRSEMNVSTLELGDSALYLCATRAVGTGTANSPLHFGNGTRLTVT.